This is a list of T cell receptor beta chains from one sample in a study of blood T cell repertoires in COVID-19. Here immunoSEQ multiplex PCR was the method, and the copy in TCRdb shows in-frame clones only, minus some. This table holds some 190,000 clones, around 80% found once. The sequenced sample was peripheral blood. The receptors stem from a woman of 80 years or more with COVID-19, enrolled during active disease. Both conserved end residues are part of each CDR3. D genes are given only for firm matches. Size tells how often a clone was seen (once, few, many) or the class of an expanded clone, and some rows leave it out.

J gene: TRBJ1-6
D gene: NA
clone size: NA
V gene: TRBV28
CDR3 protein: CASSLSSSYNSPLHF
CDR3 DNA: TGTGCCAGCAGCCTCTCCAGCTCCTATAATTCACCCCTCCACTTT

J gene: TRBJ1-1
D gene: NA
clone size: NA
V gene: TRBV3-1/TRBV3-2
CDR3 protein: CASSLNMNTEAFF
CDR3 DNA: TGTGCCAGCAGCTTAAACATGAACACTGAAGCTTTCTTT

J gene: TRBJ2-5
D gene: TRBD2
clone size: NA
V gene: TRBV7-6
CDR3 protein: CASSLAGAGPETQYF
CDR3 DNA: TGTGCCAGCAGCTTAGCGGGAGCGGGACCGGAGACCCAGTACTTC

J gene: TRBJ1-3
D gene: NA
clone size: NA
V gene: TRBV7-9
CDR3 protein: CASSLRTGGNTIYF
CDR3 DNA: TGTGCCAGCAGCTTACGAACAGGGGGAAACACCATATATTTT

J gene: TRBJ2-7
D gene: TRBD2
clone size: few
V gene: TRBV5-1
CDR3 protein: CASSLLAGEGYEQYF
CDR3 DNA: TGCGCCAGCAGCTTGTTAGCGGGAGAGGGATACGAGCAGTACTTC

J gene: TRBJ2-5
D gene: TRBD1
clone size: NA
V gene: TRBV4-1
CDR3 protein: CASSPDRGSQETQYF
CDR3 DNA: TGCGCCAGCAGCCCGGACAGGGGTTCACAAGAGACCCAGTACTTC

J gene: TRBJ1-2
D gene: NA
clone size: NA
V gene: TRBV5-1
CDR3 protein: CASSLDPFSTEAVYGYTF
CDR3 DNA: TGCGCCAGCAGCTTGGACCCCTTTTCGACCGAGGCCGTCTATGGCTACACCTTC

J gene: TRBJ2-5
D gene: NA
clone size: NA
V gene: TRBV4-2
CDR3 protein: CASSQAWASAGKIEETQYF
CDR3 DNA: TGTGCCAGCAGCCAAGCGTGGGCTAGCGCTGGCAAAATCGAAGAGACCCAGTACTTC

J gene: TRBJ2-3
D gene: NA
clone size: NA
V gene: TRBV28
CDR3 protein: CASRRSTDTQYF
CDR3 DNA: TGTGCCAGCAGGCGAAGCACAGATACGCAGTATTTT

J gene: TRBJ2-7
D gene: TRBD1
clone size: NA
V gene: TRBV10-3
CDR3 protein: CAASTGASSYEQYF
CDR3 DNA: TGTGCCGCCTCGACAGGGGCCAGCTCCTACGAGCAGTACTTC

J gene: TRBJ2-1
D gene: NA
clone size: NA
V gene: TRBV7-3
CDR3 protein: CASSFGVRGGEQFF
CDR3 DNA: TGTGCCAGCAGCTTTGGAGTGCGGGGTGGGGAGCAGTTCTTC

J gene: TRBJ2-1
D gene: NA
clone size: NA
V gene: TRBV19
CDR3 protein: CASSRLGGYNEQFF
CDR3 DNA: TGTGCCAGTAGTAGACTAGGAGGGTACAATGAGCAGTTCTTC

J gene: TRBJ1-4
D gene: NA
clone size: NA
V gene: TRBV27
CDR3 protein: CASSLRQGEKLFF
CDR3 DNA: TGTGCCAGCAGTTTGAGGCAGGGAGAAAAACTGTTTTTT

J gene: TRBJ2-2
D gene: NA
clone size: NA
V gene: TRBV2
CDR3 protein: CASSGQGGHGELFF
CDR3 DNA: TGTGCCAGCAGTGGGCAGGGGGGTCACGGGGAGCTGTTTTTT

J gene: TRBJ1-2
D gene: NA
clone size: NA
V gene: TRBV10-3
CDR3 protein: CAITREGGYTF
CDR3 DNA: TGTGCCATCACGCGAGAGGGAGGCTACACCTTC

J gene: TRBJ2-1
D gene: TRBD2
clone size: NA
V gene: TRBV7-2
CDR3 protein: CASSPRTSGNEQFF
CDR3 DNA: TGTGCCAGCAGCCCGCGGACTAGCGGCAATGAGCAGTTCTTC

J gene: TRBJ1-1
D gene: NA
clone size: NA
V gene: TRBV3-1/TRBV3-2
CDR3 protein: CASSQKNFVAFF
CDR3 DNA: TGTGCCAGCAGCCAAAAAAATTTCGTAGCTTTCTTT

J gene: TRBJ2-7
D gene: TRBD1
clone size: once
V gene: TRBV4-1
CDR3 protein: CASSRPGTGTYEQYF
CDR3 DNA: TGCGCCAGCAGCCGCCCCGGGACAGGGACCTACGAGCAGTACTTC

J gene: TRBJ2-1
D gene: TRBD2
clone size: NA
V gene: TRBV13
CDR3 protein: CASSLGAGNQFF
CDR3 DNA: TGTGCCAGCAGCTTAGGAGCGGGAAACCAGTTCTTC

J gene: TRBJ1-1
D gene: NA
clone size: NA
V gene: TRBV2
CDR3 protein: CASREVPNTEAFF
CDR3 DNA: TGTGCCAGCAGAGAGGTCCCGAACACTGAAGCTTTCTTT

J gene: TRBJ2-1
D gene: TRBD2
clone size: many
V gene: TRBV18
CDR3 protein: CASSPSIAGGGRGNEQFF
CDR3 DNA: TGTGCCAGCTCACCATCTATAGCGGGAGGCGGTAGGGGCAATGAGCAGTTCTTC

J gene: TRBJ1-2
D gene: NA
clone size: NA
V gene: TRBV6-1
CDR3 protein: CASSEASRNYGYTF
CDR3 DNA: TGTGCCAGCAGTGAAGCTTCCAGGAACTATGGCTACACCTTC

J gene: TRBJ1-1
D gene: TRBD1
clone size: NA
V gene: TRBV29-1
CDR3 protein: CSVRTGRNTEAFF
CDR3 DNA: TGCAGCGTTAGGACAGGGAGAAACACTGAAGCTTTCTTT

J gene: TRBJ1-4
D gene: NA
clone size: NA
V gene: TRBV2
CDR3 protein: CASSETVEKLFF
CDR3 DNA: TGTGCCAGCAGTGAAACGGTTGAAAAACTGTTTTTT

J gene: TRBJ1-5
D gene: TRBD1
clone size: NA
V gene: TRBV19
CDR3 protein: CASSPGQRNQPQHF
CDR3 DNA: TGTGCCAGTAGTCCGGGACAGCGCAATCAGCCCCAGCATTTT

J gene: TRBJ2-1
D gene: NA
clone size: NA
V gene: TRBV5-8
CDR3 protein: CASSQTSSSYNEQFF
CDR3 DNA: TGTGCCAGCAGTCAAACTAGCAGCTCCTACAATGAGCAGTTCTTC

J gene: TRBJ1-5
D gene: TRBD1
clone size: NA
V gene: TRBV28
CDR3 protein: CATWTGTGPQRNQPQHF
CDR3 DNA: TGTGCCACTTGGACCGGGACAGGGCCCCAGCGCAATCAGCCCCAGCATTTT

J gene: TRBJ2-7
D gene: NA
clone size: NA
V gene: TRBV18
CDR3 protein: CASSHIQTSRAGEQYF
CDR3 DNA: TGTGCCAGCTCCCATATTCAAACTAGCCGAGCAGGCGAGCAGTACTTC

J gene: TRBJ1-1
D gene: TRBD1
clone size: NA
V gene: TRBV7-9
CDR3 protein: CASSPGQGNFF
CDR3 DNA: TGTGCCAGCAGCCCGGGACAGGGAAACTTCTTT

J gene: TRBJ1-1
D gene: NA
clone size: NA
V gene: TRBV12-3/TRBV12-4
CDR3 protein: CASSPTAGEAFF
CDR3 DNA: TGTGCCAGCAGTCCCACCGCAGGTGAAGCTTTCTTT

J gene: TRBJ1-1
D gene: TRBD1
clone size: once
V gene: TRBV6-1
CDR3 protein: CASSGGTGGRDTEAFF
CDR3 DNA: TGTGCCAGCAGTGGCGGGACAGGGGGCAGAGACACTGAAGCTTTCTTT

J gene: TRBJ1-3
D gene: NA
clone size: few
V gene: TRBV9
CDR3 protein: CASSPTAGNTIYF
CDR3 DNA: TGTGCCAGCAGCCCGACAGCTGGAAACACCATATATTTT

J gene: TRBJ2-5
D gene: TRBD2
clone size: few
V gene: TRBV3-1/TRBV3-2
CDR3 protein: CASRSLAEETQYF
CDR3 DNA: TGTGCCAGCAGATCACTAGCGGAAGAGACCCAGTACTTC

J gene: TRBJ2-7
D gene: TRBD2
clone size: NA
V gene: TRBV9
CDR3 protein: CASSVAAGGYEQYF
CDR3 DNA: TGTGCCAGCAGCGTAGCAGCGGGAGGGTACGAGCAGTACTTC

J gene: TRBJ2-3
D gene: NA
clone size: NA
V gene: TRBV5-1
CDR3 protein: CASSLEGAADTDTQYF
CDR3 DNA: TGCGCCAGCAGCTTGGAAGGCGCGGCCGACACAGATACGCAGTATTTT

J gene: TRBJ2-1
D gene: NA
clone size: NA
V gene: TRBV2
CDR3 protein: CASRAWNEQFF
CDR3 DNA: TGTGCCAGCAGGGCTTGGAATGAGCAGTTCTTC

J gene: TRBJ1-5
D gene: NA
clone size: NA
V gene: TRBV18
CDR3 protein: CASSPGAGTGQPQHF
CDR3 DNA: TGTGCCAGCTCACCGGGAGCAGGGACTGGTCAGCCCCAGCATTTT

J gene: TRBJ2-4
D gene: NA
clone size: NA
V gene: TRBV4-2
CDR3 protein: CASSPTRVIEAIQYF
CDR3 DNA: TGTGCCAGCAGCCCTACTCGGGTCATTGAGGCCATTCAGTACTTC

J gene: TRBJ1-4
D gene: TRBD1
clone size: NA
V gene: TRBV6-1
CDR3 protein: CASSDGTGEGEKLFF
CDR3 DNA: TGTGCCAGCAGTGATGGGACAGGGGAGGGTGAAAAACTGTTTTTT

J gene: TRBJ2-3
D gene: TRBD1
clone size: NA
V gene: TRBV5-1
CDR3 protein: CASSIGQGADTQYF
CDR3 DNA: TGCGCCAGCAGCATCGGACAGGGTGCAGATACGCAGTATTTT

J gene: TRBJ2-6
D gene: NA
clone size: NA
V gene: TRBV5-1
CDR3 protein: CASSGDTSGANVLTF
CDR3 DNA: TGCGCCAGCAGCGGGGACACCTCTGGGGCCAACGTCCTGACTTTC

J gene: TRBJ2-7
D gene: TRBD2
clone size: NA
V gene: TRBV5-1
CDR3 protein: CASRSSASGGGSYEQYF
CDR3 DNA: TGCGCCAGCAGATCCTCCGCTAGCGGGGGGGGATCCTACGAGCAGTACTTC

J gene: TRBJ2-1
D gene: NA
clone size: NA
V gene: TRBV28
CDR3 protein: CASSLRIPGIEQFF
CDR3 DNA: TGTGCCAGCAGTTTACGAATCCCAGGTATTGAGCAGTTCTTC

J gene: TRBJ1-5
D gene: NA
clone size: once
V gene: TRBV3-1/TRBV3-2
CDR3 protein: CASSQRGSNQPQHF
CDR3 DNA: TGTGCCAGCAGCCAACGGGGGAGCAATCAGCCCCAGCATTTT

J gene: TRBJ1-1
D gene: TRBD1
clone size: NA
V gene: TRBV29-1
CDR3 protein: CSVDRGQANTEAFF
CDR3 DNA: TGCAGCGTTGATAGGGGACAGGCGAACACTGAAGCTTTCTTT

J gene: TRBJ2-7
D gene: TRBD2
clone size: NA
V gene: TRBV19
CDR3 protein: CASSPLAGYEQYF
CDR3 DNA: TGTGCCAGTAGCCCCTTAGCGGGGTACGAGCAGTACTTC

J gene: TRBJ2-7
D gene: TRBD2
clone size: NA
V gene: TRBV11-2
CDR3 protein: CASSPPGLAFGSYEQYF
CDR3 DNA: TGTGCCAGCAGCCCCCCGGGACTAGCTTTTGGCTCCTACGAGCAGTACTTC

J gene: TRBJ1-1
D gene: TRBD1
clone size: NA
V gene: TRBV18
CDR3 protein: CASSPALPGTGGNTEAFF
CDR3 DNA: TGTGCCAGCTCACCTGCCCTTCCCGGGACAGGGGGGAACACTGAAGCTTTCTTT